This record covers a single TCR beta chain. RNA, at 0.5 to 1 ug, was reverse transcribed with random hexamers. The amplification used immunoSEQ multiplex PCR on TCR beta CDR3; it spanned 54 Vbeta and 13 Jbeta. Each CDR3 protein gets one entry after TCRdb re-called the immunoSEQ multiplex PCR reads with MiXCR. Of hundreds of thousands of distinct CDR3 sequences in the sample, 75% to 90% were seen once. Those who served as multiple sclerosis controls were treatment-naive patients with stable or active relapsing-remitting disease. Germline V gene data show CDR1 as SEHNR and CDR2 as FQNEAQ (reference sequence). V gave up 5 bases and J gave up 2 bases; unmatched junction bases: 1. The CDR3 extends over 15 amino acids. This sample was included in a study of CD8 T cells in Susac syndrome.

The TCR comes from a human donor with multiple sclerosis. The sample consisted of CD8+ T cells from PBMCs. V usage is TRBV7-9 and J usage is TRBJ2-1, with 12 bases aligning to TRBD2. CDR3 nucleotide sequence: TGTGCCAGCAGCCCTAGCGGGGGGGCCTACAATGAGCAGTTCTTC. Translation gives CASSPSGGAYNEQFF.